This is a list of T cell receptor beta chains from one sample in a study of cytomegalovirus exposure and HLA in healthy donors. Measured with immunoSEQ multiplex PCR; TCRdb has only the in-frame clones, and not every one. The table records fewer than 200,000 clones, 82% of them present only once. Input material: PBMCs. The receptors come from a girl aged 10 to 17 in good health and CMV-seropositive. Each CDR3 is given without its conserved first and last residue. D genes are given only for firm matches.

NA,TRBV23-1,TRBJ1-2,ASSLLVRRSRYGYT
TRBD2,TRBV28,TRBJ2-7,ASSPELAGYYEQY
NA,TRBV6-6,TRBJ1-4,ASSYAGVELF
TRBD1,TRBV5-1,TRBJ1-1,ASSWGQGEAF
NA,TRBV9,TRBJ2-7,ASSVSSRAYEQY
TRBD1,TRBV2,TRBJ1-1,ASSGSTGGAKMNTEAF
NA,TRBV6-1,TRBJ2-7,ASSDGLPVPYEQY
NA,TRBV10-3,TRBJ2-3,AIRKGQVADTQY
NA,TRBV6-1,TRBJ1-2,ASRRDYGYT
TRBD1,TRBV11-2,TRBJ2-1,ASSKARGTDEQF
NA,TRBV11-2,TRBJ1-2,ASSFPTARVWGYT
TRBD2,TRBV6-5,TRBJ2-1,ASRWGGYSYNEQF
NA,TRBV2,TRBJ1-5,ASGPQASPNQPQH
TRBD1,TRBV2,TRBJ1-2,ASQVGQGARENYGYT
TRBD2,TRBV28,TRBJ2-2,ASSLPRGGLGGELF
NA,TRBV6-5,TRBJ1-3,ASSFLNTIY
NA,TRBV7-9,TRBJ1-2,ASSAHGRHDYGYT
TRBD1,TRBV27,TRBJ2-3,ASSFGTGAGDTQY
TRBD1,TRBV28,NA,ASSRGTGFPEQY
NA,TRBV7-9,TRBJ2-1,ASSPSANEQF
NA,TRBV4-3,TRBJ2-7,ASSQGGQAYEQY
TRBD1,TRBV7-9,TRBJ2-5,ASIRDRGSGETQY
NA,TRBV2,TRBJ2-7,ASRSQSHYEQY
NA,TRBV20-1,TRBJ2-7,SPLRPSV
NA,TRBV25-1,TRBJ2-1,ASSEFSGVYNEQF